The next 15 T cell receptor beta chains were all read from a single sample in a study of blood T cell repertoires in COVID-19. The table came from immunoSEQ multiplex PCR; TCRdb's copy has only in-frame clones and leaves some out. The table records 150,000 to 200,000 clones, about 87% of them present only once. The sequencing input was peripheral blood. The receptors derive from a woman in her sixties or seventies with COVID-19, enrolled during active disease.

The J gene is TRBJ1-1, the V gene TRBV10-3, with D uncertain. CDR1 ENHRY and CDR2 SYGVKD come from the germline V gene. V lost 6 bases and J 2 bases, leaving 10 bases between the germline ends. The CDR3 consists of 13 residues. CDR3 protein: CAIRKDINTEAFF. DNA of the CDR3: TGTGCCATCAGGAAAGACATCAACACTGAAGCTTTCTTT.

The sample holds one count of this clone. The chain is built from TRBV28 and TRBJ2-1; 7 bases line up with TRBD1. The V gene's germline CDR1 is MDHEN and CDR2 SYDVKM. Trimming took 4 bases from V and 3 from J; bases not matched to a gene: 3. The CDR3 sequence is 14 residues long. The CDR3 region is CASSYRGFYNEQFF. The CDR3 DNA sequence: TGTGCCAGCAGTTACAGGGGTTTCTACAATGAGCAGTTCTTC.

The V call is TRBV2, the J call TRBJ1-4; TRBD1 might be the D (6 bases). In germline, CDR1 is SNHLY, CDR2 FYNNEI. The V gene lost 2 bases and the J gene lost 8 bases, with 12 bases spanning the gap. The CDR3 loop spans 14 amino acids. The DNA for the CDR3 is TGTGCCAGCAGTGAATCAGGGGTTAACGAAAAACTGTTTTTT. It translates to CASSESGVNEKLFF.

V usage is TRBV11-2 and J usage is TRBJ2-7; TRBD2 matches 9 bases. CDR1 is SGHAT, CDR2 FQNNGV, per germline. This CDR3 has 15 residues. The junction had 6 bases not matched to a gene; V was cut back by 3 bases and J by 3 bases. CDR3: CASSFRLAGVYEQYF. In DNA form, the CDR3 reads TGTGCCAGCAGCTTTAGATTAGCGGGGGTCTACGAGCAGTACTTC.

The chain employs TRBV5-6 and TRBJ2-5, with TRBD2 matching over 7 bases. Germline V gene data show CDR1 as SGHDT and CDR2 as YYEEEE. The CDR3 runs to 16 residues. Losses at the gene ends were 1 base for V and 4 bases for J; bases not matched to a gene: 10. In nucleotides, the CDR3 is TGTGCCAGCAGCTTGTATGTTGAGCGGGAAGCAGAGACCCAGTACTTC. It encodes CASSLYVEREAETQYF.

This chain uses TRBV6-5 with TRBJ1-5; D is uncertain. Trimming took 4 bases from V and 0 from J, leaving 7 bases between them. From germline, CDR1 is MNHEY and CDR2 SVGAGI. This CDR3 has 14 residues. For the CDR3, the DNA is TGTGCCAGCAGTTCCTACTCTAGCAATCAGCCCCAGCATTTT. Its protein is CASSSYSSNQPQHF.

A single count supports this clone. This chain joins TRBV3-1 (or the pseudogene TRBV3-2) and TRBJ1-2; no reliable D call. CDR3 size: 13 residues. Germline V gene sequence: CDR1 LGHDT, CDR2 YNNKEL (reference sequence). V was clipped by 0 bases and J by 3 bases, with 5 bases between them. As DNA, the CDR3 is TGTGCCAGCAGCCAAGATCTCGACTATGGCTACACCTTC. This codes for CASSQDLDYGYTF.

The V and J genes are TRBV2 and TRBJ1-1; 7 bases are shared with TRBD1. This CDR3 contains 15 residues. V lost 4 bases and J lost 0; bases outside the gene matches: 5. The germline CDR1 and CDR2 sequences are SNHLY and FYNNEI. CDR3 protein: CASSAPGQMNTEAFF. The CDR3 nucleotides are TGTGCCAGCAGTGCGCCGGGACAGATGAACACTGAAGCTTTCTTT.

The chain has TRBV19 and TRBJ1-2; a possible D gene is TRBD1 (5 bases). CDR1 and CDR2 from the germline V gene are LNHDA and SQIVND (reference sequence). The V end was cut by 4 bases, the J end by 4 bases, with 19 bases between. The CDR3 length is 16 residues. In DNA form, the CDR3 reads TGTGCCAGTAGTACTCTTAGGGGTCAAGCTCCCTATGGCTACACCTTC. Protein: CASSTLRGQAPYGYTF. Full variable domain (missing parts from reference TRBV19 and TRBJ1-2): DGGITQSPKYLFRKEGQNVTLSCEQNLNHDAMYWYRQDPGQGLRLIYYSQIVNDFQKGDIAEGYSVSREKKESFPLTVTSAQKNPTAFYLCASSTLRGQAPYGYTFGSGTRLTVV.

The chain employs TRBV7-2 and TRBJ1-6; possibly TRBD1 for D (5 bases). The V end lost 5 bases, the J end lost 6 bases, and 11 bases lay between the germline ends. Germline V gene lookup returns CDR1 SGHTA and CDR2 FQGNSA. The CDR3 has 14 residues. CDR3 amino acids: CASSLGTSNSPLHF. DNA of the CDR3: TGTGCCAGCAGCCTCGGGACTTCTAATTCACCCCTCCACTTT.

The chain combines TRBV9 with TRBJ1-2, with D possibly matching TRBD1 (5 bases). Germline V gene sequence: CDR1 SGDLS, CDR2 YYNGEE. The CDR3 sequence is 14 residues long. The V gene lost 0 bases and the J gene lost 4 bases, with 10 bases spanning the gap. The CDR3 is CASSVAWQGYGYTF. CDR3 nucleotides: TGTGCCAGCAGCGTAGCTTGGCAGGGCTATGGCTACACCTTC.

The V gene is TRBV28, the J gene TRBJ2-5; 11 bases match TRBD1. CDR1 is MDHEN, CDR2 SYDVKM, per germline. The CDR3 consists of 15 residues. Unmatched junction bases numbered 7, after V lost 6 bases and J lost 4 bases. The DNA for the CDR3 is TGTGCCAGCAGACACGGACAGGGGGCGCGAGAGACCCAGTACTTC. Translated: CASRHGQGARETQYF.

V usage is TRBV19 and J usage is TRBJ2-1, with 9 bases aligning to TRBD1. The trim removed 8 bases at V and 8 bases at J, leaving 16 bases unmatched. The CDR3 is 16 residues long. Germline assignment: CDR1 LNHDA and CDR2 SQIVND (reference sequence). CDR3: CASPTDRDRVSDEQFF. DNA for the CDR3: TGTGCCAGTCCTACAGACCGGGACAGGGTGTCGGATGAGCAGTTCTTC. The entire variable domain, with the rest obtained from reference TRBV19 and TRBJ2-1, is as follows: DGGITQSPKYLFRKEGQNVTLSCEQNLNHDAMYWYRQDPGQGLRLIYYSQIVNDFQKGDIAEGYSVSREKKESFPLTVTSAQKNPTAFYLCASPTDRDRVSDEQFFGPGTRLTVL.

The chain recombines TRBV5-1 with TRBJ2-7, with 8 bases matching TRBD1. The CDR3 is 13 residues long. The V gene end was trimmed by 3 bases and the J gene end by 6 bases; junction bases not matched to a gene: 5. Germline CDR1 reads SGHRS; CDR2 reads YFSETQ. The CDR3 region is CASSSSDRGEQYF. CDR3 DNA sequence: TGCGCCAGCAGCTCCTCCGACAGGGGCGAGCAGTACTTC. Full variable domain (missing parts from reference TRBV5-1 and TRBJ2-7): KAGVTQTPRYLIKTRGQQVTLSCSPISGHRSVSWYQQTPGQGLQFLFEYFSETQRNKGNFPGRFSGRQFSNSRSEMNVSTLELGDSALYLCASSSSDRGEQYFGPGTRLTVT.

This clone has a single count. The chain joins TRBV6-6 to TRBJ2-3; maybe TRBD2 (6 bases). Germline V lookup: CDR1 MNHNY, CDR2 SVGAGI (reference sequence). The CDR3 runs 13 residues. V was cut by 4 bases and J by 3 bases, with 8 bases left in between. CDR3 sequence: CASSLGRTDTQYF. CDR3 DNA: TGTGCCAGCAGTTTGGGGAGGACAGATACGCAGTATTTT.